The present TCR beta chain was sequenced within a study of T cell responses to AZD1222 COVID-19 vaccine. The repertoire was sequenced with immunoSEQ multiplex PCR; TCRdb's copy has only in-frame clones and lacks some. This table has roughly 120,000 clones, 80% to 90% appearing once. CDR3 length: 14 residues. Germline CDR1 is GTSNPN and CDR2 is SVGIG (reference sequence). After removal of 7 bases from V and 4 bases from J, the junction contained 7 bases not matched to a gene. V and J are TRBV30 and TRBJ2-2; 9 nucleotides agree with TRBD2. The TCR originated in an adult in good health. Sequencing was performed on peripheral blood, taken on day 0 of AZD1222 vaccination. CDR3 in DNA: TGTGCCTCCCTGGGCGGGGGGGCCACCGGGGAGCTGTTTTTT. Translation gives CASLGGGATGELFF. Filled out from reference TRBV30 and TRBJ2-2, the complete variable domain reads SQTIHQWPATLVQPVGSPLSLECTVEGTSNPNLYWYRQAAGRGLQLLFYSVGIGQISSEVPQNLSASRPQDRQFILSSKKLLLSDSGFYLCASLGGGATGELFFGEGSRLTVL.